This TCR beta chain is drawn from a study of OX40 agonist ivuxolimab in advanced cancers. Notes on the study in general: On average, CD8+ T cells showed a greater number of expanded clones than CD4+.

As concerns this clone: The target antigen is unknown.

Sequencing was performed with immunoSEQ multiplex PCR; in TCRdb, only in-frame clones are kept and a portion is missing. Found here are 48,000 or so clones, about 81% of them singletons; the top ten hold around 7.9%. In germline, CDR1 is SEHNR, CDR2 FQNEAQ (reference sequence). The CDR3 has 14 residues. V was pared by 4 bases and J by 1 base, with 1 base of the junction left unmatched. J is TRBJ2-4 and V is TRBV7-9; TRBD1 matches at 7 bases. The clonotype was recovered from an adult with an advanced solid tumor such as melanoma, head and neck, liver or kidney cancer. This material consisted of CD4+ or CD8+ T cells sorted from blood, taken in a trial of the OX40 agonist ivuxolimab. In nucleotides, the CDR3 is TGTGCCAGCAGCTCGACAGGGGCCAAAAACATTCAGTACTTC. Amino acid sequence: CASSSTGAKNIQYF.